The present T cell receptor beta chain was sequenced within a study of shared clonotypes between healthy human individuals (dated by TCRdb to 2020 to 2022). Regarding the research as a whole: Three men and a couple of women, aged 18 to 49 years, made up the cohort. For each donor, CD4 naive and CD4 memory were each run on three plates, CD8 naive on two plates, and CD8 memory on one plate. To estimate repertoire size and how much clonotype sharing occurs between individuals, the study deeply sequenced the blood TCR repertoires of 5 or 6 healthy adults. Different laboratories and diverse techniques were used to prepare libraries and sequence TCR repertoires, to increase sequencing depth and limit assay-specific biases. Each donor's leukapheresis produced roughly between roughly 0.9 and 9 billion PBMCs. The full study reports these points: Incomplete sequencing was indicated by rarefaction of sorted-subset datasets, despite the large sequencing depth. The genetic and exposure-history diversity represented was limited by the small number of donors. Compared with non-shared clonotypes, the clonotypes found in all four sorted-subset donors had higher generation probabilities. Pairwise subsampling led to the expectation that sequencing depth would affect the degree of clonotype sharing among donors. Larger estimated clonotype richness was generally found for naive subsets than for memory subsets. Sampling was restricted to blood, and TCR repertoires in tissues likely differ from the TCR repertoires found in blood. Around 5% of naive CD4, 3.5% of naive CD8, around 2.3% of memory CD4, and about 0.4% of memory CD8 clonotypes were shared across several donors.

Using the deep immunoSEQ assay, multiplex PCR amplified TCR CDR3 regions from genomic DNA. Extracted genomic DNA from each cell subset was spread evenly across all wells of several immunoSEQ 96-well plates, with each plate serving as a replicate. Each replicate PCR for sorted subsets received around 200 ng genomic DNA, equal to tens of thousands of T cell genomes. Purified libraries were quantified with a Qubit 3.0 fluorometer, sized on a Bioanalyzer 2100, and re-quantified with the KAPA Library Quantification kit. A separate single-read 150-cycle Illumina NextSeq 550 flow cell was used to sequence each immunoSEQ 96-well plate. Regarding the original processing steps: Because only junctional sequences without quality scores were contained in the immunoSEQ output, filtering matching that applied to full-length reads could not be performed. Sequences were annotated with PyIR, a Python wrapper for IgBLAST v1.9, using IMGT germline references to assign V/J genes and CDR3. Any read was removed if the V/J assignment was weak (E-value above 1e-6), the CDR3 was missing, or the read contained stop codons, out-of-frame junctions, or ambiguous translated residues. V3J clonotypes were defined as sequences sharing an identical inferred V gene, J gene, and CDR3 amino acid sequence. Percentage overlap between repertoires was computed as shared unique clonotypes divided by the size of the smaller repertoire. RTK rarefaction, the Chao1 estimator, and Recon v2.1 estimates of unobserved clonotypes were used to assess repertoire richness. Generation probabilities for all TCRbeta clonotypes obtained by the gDNA method from four donors were computed using OLGA. TCRdb provides this immuneACCESS table in a form limited to in-frame rearrangements. Some clones are lacking; in checked studies, under half of them reflect an unresolved V gene, and why the rest are absent is not known. Clone size and the V and J calls come from that table; the DNA yielded D and trimming. The sample table records approximately 2,000,000 clones; roughly 95% of these occur just once. Approximately 1.7% of the sample comes from the top ten.

CDR1 KGHSY and CDR2 FQNENV are derived from the germline V gene. V is shortened by 2 bases, J by 3 bases, and the region joining them spans 11 bases. Reading from cysteine to phenylalanine, the CDR3 counts 14 amino acids. Of all the DNA, just the CDR3 is kept, 42 bases in frame from base 1. CD8 naive samples consisted of CD45RO-negative cells that were positively selected for CCR7, yielding a CD45RA+CCR7+ population without TemRA cells. Healthy HIV-negative adults with no recently reported acute infections or vaccinations were included as donors. Only Caucasian adults living in Nashville, Tennessee, USA were represented among the donors. After blood collection by leukapheresis, PBMCs were isolated using Ficoll-Histopaque density gradient centrifugation and then cryopreserved in the vapor phase of liquid nitrogen. Analytical flow cytometry was used to check the purity and quantity of each magnetically sorted T cell population. Each sorted fraction had its genomic DNA isolated and then quantified by UV absorbance on a Nanodrop 2000c.

The count of this clone is one. Its antigen is unknown. There are no base qualities to consult, and no much larger clone falls within one base. Input material: naive CD8+ T cells from PBMCs. In the paper's terms, the cell subset or site label means: CD45RA+CCR7+. Recombination connected TRBV16 to TRBJ2-7; matching of 6 bases hints at TRBD1 as the D gene. This TCR was recovered from a man between 18 and 35 years old in good health. Some clones in this sample may be carry-over from other donors' samples. In nucleotides, the sequence is TGTGCCAGCAGCCAACAAGGACAGCTCTACGAGCAGTACTTC. It is translated as CASSQQGQLYEQYF.